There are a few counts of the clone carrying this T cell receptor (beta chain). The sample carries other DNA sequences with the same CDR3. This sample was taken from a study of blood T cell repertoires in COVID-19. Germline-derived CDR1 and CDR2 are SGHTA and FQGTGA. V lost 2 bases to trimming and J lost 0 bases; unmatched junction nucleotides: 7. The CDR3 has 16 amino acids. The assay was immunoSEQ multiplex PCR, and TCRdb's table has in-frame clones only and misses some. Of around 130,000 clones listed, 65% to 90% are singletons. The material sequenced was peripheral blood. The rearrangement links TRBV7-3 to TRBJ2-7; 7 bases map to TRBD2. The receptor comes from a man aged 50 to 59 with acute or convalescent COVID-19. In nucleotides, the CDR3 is TGTGCCAGCAGCTTAGAAGGTGCTAGCGGCTCCTACGAGCAGTACTTC. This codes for CASSLEGASGSYEQYF.